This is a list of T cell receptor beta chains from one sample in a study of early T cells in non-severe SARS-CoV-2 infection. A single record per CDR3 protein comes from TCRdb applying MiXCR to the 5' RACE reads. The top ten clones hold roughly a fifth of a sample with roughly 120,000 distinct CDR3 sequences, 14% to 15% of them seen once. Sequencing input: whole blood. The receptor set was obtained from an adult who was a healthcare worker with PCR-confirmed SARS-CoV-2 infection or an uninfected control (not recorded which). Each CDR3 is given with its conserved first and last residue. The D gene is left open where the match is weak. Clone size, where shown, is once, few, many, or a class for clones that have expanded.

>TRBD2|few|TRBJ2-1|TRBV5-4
TGTGCCAGCAGCTTTTCCCGCGGGGGGGGCGATGAGCAGTTCTTC
CASSFSRGGGDEQFF
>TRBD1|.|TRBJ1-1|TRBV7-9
TGTGCCAGCAGTCCACAGGGGGCGGCCACTGAAGCTTTCTTT
CASSPQGAATEAFF
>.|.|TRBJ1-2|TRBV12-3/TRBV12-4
TGTGCCAGCAGCTACGGGCAGGGGCATGGCTACACCTTC
CASSYGQGHGYTF
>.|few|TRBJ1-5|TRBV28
TGTGCCAGCAGTACCGACACACAACAGCATTTT
CASSTDTQQHF
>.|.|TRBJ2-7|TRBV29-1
TGCAGCGTTCAGGCCGACTCCTACGAGCAGTACTTC
CSVQADSYEQYF
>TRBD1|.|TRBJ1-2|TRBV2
TGTGCCAGCAGTGATCTTGGCAGGGGGGAAACCTTC
CASSDLGRGETF
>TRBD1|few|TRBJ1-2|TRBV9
TGTGCCAGCAGCGGAAGGGGACAGGATGGCTATGGCTACACCTTC
CASSGRGQDGYGYTF
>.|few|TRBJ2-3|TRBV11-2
TGTGCCAGCAGCTTAGGAGTTTACGGTAGCACAGATACGCAGTATTTT
CASSLGVYGSTDTQYF
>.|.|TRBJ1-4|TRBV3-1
TGTGCCAGCAGCCTTAGGGGGGGAGCTGCAACTAATGAAAAACTGTTTTTT
CASSLRGGAATNEKLFF
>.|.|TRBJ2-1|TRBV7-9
TGTGCCAGCAGCTTAACTTTAGGGGATGAGCAGTTCTTC
CASSLTLGDEQFF
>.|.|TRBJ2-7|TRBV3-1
TGTGCCAGCAGCCCCGGACAATTGGGCGAGCAGTACTTC
CASSPGQLGEQYF
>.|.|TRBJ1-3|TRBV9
TGTGCCAGCAGCGTGGGGGCAGGAAGCTCTGGAAACACCATATATTTT
CASSVGAGSSGNTIYF
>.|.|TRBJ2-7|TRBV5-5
TGTGCCAGCAGCTTGCAGTACAGGGCTTTTACGGAGCAGTACTTC
CASSLQYRAFTEQYF
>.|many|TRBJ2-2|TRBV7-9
TGTGCCAGCAGCTTATTAAGGTGGGGCGAGAACACCGGGGAGCTGTTTTTT
CASSLLRWGENTGELFF
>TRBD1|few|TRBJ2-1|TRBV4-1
TGCGCCAGCAGCCAGGGCCGGACAGGAGGCAATGAGCAGTTCTTC
CASSQGRTGGNEQFF
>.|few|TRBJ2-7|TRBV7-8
TGTGCCAGCAGCTTAGCTCGGATCCAAGAGGGCTACGAGCAGTACTTC
CASSLARIQEGYEQYF
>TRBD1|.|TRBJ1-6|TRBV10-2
TGCGCCAGCAGTGAGTCGACCGGGACAGATAATTCACCCCTCCACTTT
CASSESTGTDNSPLHF
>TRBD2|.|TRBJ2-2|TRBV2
TGTGCCAGCAGTGTTGCTAGCGGGGTGGCCGGGGAGCTGTTTTTT
CASSVASGVAGELFF
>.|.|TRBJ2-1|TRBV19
TGTGCCAGTAGTATTAGACTGCCCTCCTACAATGAGCAGTTCTTC
CASSIRLPSYNEQFF
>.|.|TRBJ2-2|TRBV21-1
TGTGCCAGCAGCAAAGTTCAGGGCCAGGAGCTGTTTTTT
CASSKVQGQELFF
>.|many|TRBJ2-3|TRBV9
TGTGCCAGCAGCCCTCAGTCAACTAGCACAGATACGCAGTATTTT
CASSPQSTSTDTQYF
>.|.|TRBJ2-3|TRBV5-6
TGTGCCAGCAGCTTGGTTGCGGGAAGGAATACGCAGTATTTT
CASSLVAGRNTQYF
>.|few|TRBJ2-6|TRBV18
TGTGCCAGCTCACCGGGTCGGCTCTCTGGGGCCAACGTCCTGACTTTC
CASSPGRLSGANVLTF
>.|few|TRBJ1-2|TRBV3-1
TGTGCCAGCAGCCAAGGACCAGGGAACCTTTATGGCTACACCTTC
CASSQGPGNLYGYTF
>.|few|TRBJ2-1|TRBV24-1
TGTGCCACCAGTGATTCGAATGAGAATGAGCAGTTCTTC
CATSDSNENEQFF
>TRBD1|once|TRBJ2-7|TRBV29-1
TGCAGCGTTGAAGCCACCGGCCGGACCGGGACAGGGATCTACGAGCAGTACTTC
CSVEATGRTGTGIYEQYF
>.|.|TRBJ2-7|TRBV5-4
TGTGCCAGCAGCGGCCGGGACCACCCCTACGAGCAGTACTTC
CASSGRDHPYEQYF
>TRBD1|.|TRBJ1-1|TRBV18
TGTGCCAGCTCTCGATCAACAGGGGCCACTGCGGGCACTGAAGCTTTCTTT
CASSRSTGATAGTEAFF
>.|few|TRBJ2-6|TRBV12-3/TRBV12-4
TGTGCCAGCAGCTCCTCGCGGGGGGCCAACGTCCTGACTTTC
CASSSSRGANVLTF